The text below deals with one TCR beta chain. Those who participated ranged in age from 18 to 89 years and resided in about two dozen US areas. Clinical histories supplied by participants themselves formed the basis of cohort assignment. The sample originates from a study of blood T cell repertoires in COVID-19. Authors' methods: Amplifying reference gene primers gave estimates of nucleated cell counts. Generated by immunoSEQ multiplex PCR, the TCRdb table keeps only in-frame clones and is missing some. D and trimming come from the DNA, and the V and J calls and clone size come from that table. The sample has 160,000 or so clones; more than 70% are singletons. The germline V gene has CDR1 MGHRA and CDR2 YSYEKL. The V end was cut by 0 bases, the J end by 9 bases, with 12 bases between. This CDR3 region has 15 residues.

Material: PBMCs or T cells enriched from blood (not recorded which). The sequence derives from a man aged 35-49 years who had recovered from COVID-19. The chain recombines TRBV4-1 with TRBJ1-6, with D maybe TRBD1 (5 bases). The CDR3 sequence: CASSQDVGALSPLHF. For the CDR3, the DNA is TGCGCCAGCAGCCAAGATGTAGGGGCTCTTTCACCCCTCCACTTT.